What follows describes a single T cell receptor beta chain. The antigen is undetermined. This sample stems from a study of shared clonotypes between healthy human individuals. Study context: There were three CD4 naive, three CD4 memory, two CD8 naive and one CD8 memory plates per donor. Study-level points and caveats: Sampling was confined to blood; repertoires within tissues likely differ.

The germline CDR1 and CDR2 sequences are WNHNN and SYGVQD (reference sequence). The CDR3 is made up of 11 amino acids. Adult donors, all healthy and HIV-negative, had no recent acute infections or vaccinations. Division of CD4+ cells produced a CD45RA+ naive subset and a CD45RA-negative memory subset. This table comes from immunoSEQ multiplex PCR, and its TCRdb copy is limited to in-frame clones, with some not included. The sample contains 2 million to 3 million clones, under 95% of which appear only once. Material for sequencing was naive CD4+ T cells from PBMCs. Sample subset: CD45RA+ positively selected. The sequence derives from a young man in good health. Some clones in this sample may be carry-over from other donors' samples. V and J are TRBV10-1 and TRBJ2-5; D gene unclear. Gene TRBJ2-7 matches the end of the DNA better, so the J call may be wrong. Written as DNA, the CDR3 is TGCGCCAGCAGTGATAGATACGAGCAGTACTTC. It translates to CASSDRYEQYF.